The rows below give T cell receptor beta chains drawn from one sample of a study of T-cell reconstitution after alpha-beta-depleted transplantation in children. TCRdb recomputed calls from the PCR reads with MiXCR, one row per CDR3 protein. The sample carries just over 950,000 distinct CDR3 sequences, 25% to 30% recorded once. Sequencing used PBMCs, mostly from graft donor cells, obtained 360 days after TCRalphabeta/CD19-depleted stem cell transplant. All receptors come from a boy in the first two years of life who had a stem cell transplant for SCID, so the T cells may come from the graft donor. Both conserved end residues are trimmed from each CDR3. A D gene is named only where the DNA matches it firmly. A clone size is listed for some rows: how often the clone was seen (once, few, many), or a class if it is expanded.

CDR3aa,v_gene,abundance,j_gene,d_gene,len
SGVPRRGGRETQY,TRBV20-1,many,TRBJ2-5,TRBD2,13
ASSLSGGPTDTQY,TRBV7-3,many,TRBJ2-3,TRBD2,13
ASSFRLVFSYEQY,TRBV7-8,.,TRBJ2-7,.,13
ASSTDRTSTDTQY,TRBV5-1,few,TRBJ2-3,.,13
ASSFGPGQGTFEQF,TRBV5-1,.,TRBJ2-1,TRBD1,14
AISEDQVKNYEQY,TRBV10-3,.,TRBJ2-7,.,13
ASSLVRAAVDRPGELF,TRBV5-5,.,TRBJ2-2,.,16
ASSPVQGYGYT,TRBV7-2,.,TRBJ1-2,.,11
SVGAARTEAF,TRBV29-1,few,TRBJ1-1,.,10
ASSLGRVQDPYEQY,TRBV5-1,.,TRBJ2-7,.,14
ASSDPSGKSTDTQY,TRBV2,once,TRBJ2-3,TRBD2,14
ASQQGLQETEAF,TRBV5-4,.,TRBJ1-1,.,12
ASSPQLRQETQY,TRBV11-2,few,TRBJ2-5,.,12
ASSWTGTGVNTEAF,TRBV27,.,TRBJ1-1,TRBD1,14
SVEGPGGPGEKLF,TRBV29-1,.,TRBJ1-4,TRBD1,13
ASSYMGVSSYEQY,TRBV6-5,few,TRBJ2-7,.,13
ASSLRQGRNEQF,TRBV5-5,few,TRBJ2-1,TRBD1,12
ASSERPRGDEGNTGELF,TRBV9,many,TRBJ2-2,.,17
SVAGGALRTGELF,TRBV29-1,few,TRBJ2-2,TRBD2,13
ASSPDRLSISGNLGEQY,TRBV18,.,TRBJ2-7,.,17
ASSLSGERNQPQH,TRBV7-2,few,TRBJ1-5,.,13
AWRDKTGFPYEQY,TRBV30,few,TRBJ2-7,TRBD1,13
ASSLAGKGYNEQF,TRBV27,few,TRBJ2-1,.,13
ASSLRGTFGAEQY,TRBV7-2,few,TRBJ2-7,.,13
ASSVTGGGVQTQY,TRBV9,few,TRBJ2-5,.,13
ASRFGAGGQETQY,TRBV7-2,few,TRBJ2-5,TRBD2,13
ASSLPEPLNTGELF,TRBV5-1,.,TRBJ2-2,.,14
ASSFATVLTQY,TRBV5-6,.,TRBJ2-3,.,11
ASSLEWDRPPYGYT,TRBV5-5,.,TRBJ1-2,TRBD1,14
ASCRGTEAF,TRBV6-5,few,TRBJ1-1,.,9
ASSYRTSGGATYNEQF,TRBV7-2,few,TRBJ2-1,TRBD2,16
ASSQDRALGELF,TRBV4-3,.,TRBJ2-2,.,12
ATSLDAGFEPNEKLF,TRBV15,.,TRBJ1-4,.,15
ASSSDGAERGYT,TRBV5-1,few,TRBJ1-2,.,12
ASSSRMPPERF,TRBV6-5,.,TRBJ2-1,.,11
ATSVRGRETQY,TRBV24-1,few,TRBJ2-5,.,11
SVGSRENTGELF,TRBV29-1,.,TRBJ2-2,.,12
SARVAGGYDEQY,TRBV20-1,.,TRBJ2-7,TRBD2,12
ASSSTSGGRDTQY,TRBV5-1,.,TRBJ2-3,TRBD2,13
ASSYGTWTEAF,TRBV6-5,.,TRBJ1-1,.,11
ASSLGQGPRTEAF,TRBV4-1,.,TRBJ1-1,TRBD1,13
ASSEGGAYEQY,TRBV6-1,many,TRBJ2-7,.,11
ASSRGGGASSYEQY,TRBV3-1,once,TRBJ2-7,.,14
ASSQAANYGYT,TRBV7-9,few,TRBJ1-2,.,11
SARQVGDEAF,TRBV20-1,few,TRBJ1-1,.,10
SARGASRYEQY,TRBV20-1,few,TRBJ2-7,.,11
ASSSGQVRTDTQY,TRBV5-1,few,TRBJ2-3,TRBD1,13
ASSSRTGRATDTQY,TRBV12-3/TRBV12-4,few,TRBJ2-3,.,14
ASSQTLAGGNTGELF,TRBV3-1,.,TRBJ2-2,TRBD2,15
ASSYPPRTSGVIREQF,TRBV6-5,.,TRBJ2-1,TRBD2,16
ASSPTGQVKNTQY,TRBV7-3,few,TRBJ2-5,.,13
ASSPGQGWTDTQY,TRBV12-3/TRBV12-4,.,TRBJ2-3,.,13
SANIGRVHNEQF,TRBV20-1,few,TRBJ2-1,.,12